Here is one T cell receptor beta chain with its context. The antigen is unknown. This sample is drawn from a study of T-cell memory formation after mild COVID-19. Study-level findings and limits: Clones that contracted from day 15 to 85 had balanced CD4/CD8; later expanders were CD4+ biased. Memory sampled before infection contained some responding clones, suggesting cross-reactive memory joined.

Constant-segment-primed 5'RACE gave TCR alpha and TCR beta cDNA libraries with sample barcodes and UMIs. Using its own MiXCR run on the 5' RACE reads, TCRdb lists one record per CDR3 protein. Of 430,000 or so distinct CDR3 sequences in the sample, 20% to 30% were seen once. Sequencing was done on a sample of PBMCs or a T cell subset sorted from them (not recorded which). The origin of this receptor is an adult woman who had mild COVID-19 (a few samples of this study predate the infection). Cell type and time point are not known.

CDR3 amino acids: CASRPGVVAEAFF. The CDR3 region has the DNA TGTGCCAGCAGACCCGGGGTGGTTGCTGAAGCTTTCTTT. The V and J genes are TRBV12-3 or TRBV12-4 and TRBJ1-1; no reliable D call. There are 13 residues in the CDR3. Trimming took off 6 bases at V and 6 bases at J, with 14 bases between the two ends.